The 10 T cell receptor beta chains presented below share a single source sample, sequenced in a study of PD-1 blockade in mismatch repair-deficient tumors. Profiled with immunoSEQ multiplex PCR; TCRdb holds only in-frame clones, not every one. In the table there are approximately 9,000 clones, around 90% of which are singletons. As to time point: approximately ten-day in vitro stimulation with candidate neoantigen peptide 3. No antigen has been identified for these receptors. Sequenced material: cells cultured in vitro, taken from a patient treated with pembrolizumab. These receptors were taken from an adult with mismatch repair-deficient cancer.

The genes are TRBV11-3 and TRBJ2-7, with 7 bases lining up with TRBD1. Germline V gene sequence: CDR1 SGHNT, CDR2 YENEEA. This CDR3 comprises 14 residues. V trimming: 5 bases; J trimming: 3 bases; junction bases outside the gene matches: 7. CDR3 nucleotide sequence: TGTGCCAGCAGCCGCCTCGGGACAGACTACGAGCAGTACTTC. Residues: CASSRLGTDYEQYF.

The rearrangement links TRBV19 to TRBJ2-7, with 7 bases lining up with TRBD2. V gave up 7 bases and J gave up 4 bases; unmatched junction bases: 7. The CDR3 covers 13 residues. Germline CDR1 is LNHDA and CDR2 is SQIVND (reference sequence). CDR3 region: CASTPSGKYEQYF. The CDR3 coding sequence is TGTGCCAGTACCCCTAGCGGCAAATACGAGCAGTACTTC.

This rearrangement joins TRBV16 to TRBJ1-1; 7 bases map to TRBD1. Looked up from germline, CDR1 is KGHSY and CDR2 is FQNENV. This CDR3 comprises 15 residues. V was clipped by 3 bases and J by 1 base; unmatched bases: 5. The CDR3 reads CASSHPGQTNTEAFF. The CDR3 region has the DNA TGTGCCAGCAGCCACCCGGGACAGACGAACACTGAAGCTTTCTTT.

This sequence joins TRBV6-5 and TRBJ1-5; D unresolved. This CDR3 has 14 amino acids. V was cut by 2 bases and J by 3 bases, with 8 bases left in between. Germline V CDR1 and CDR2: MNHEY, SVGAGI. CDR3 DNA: TGTGCCAGCAGTTACCGCAGAGACAATCAGCCCCAGCATTTT. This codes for CASSYRRDNQPQHF.

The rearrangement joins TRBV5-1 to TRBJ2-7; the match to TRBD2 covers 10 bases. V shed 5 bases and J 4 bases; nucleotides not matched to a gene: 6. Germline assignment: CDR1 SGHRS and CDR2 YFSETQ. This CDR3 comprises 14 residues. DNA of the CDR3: TGCGCCAGCAGATGGACTAGCGGTTCTTACGAGCAGTACTTC. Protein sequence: CASRWTSGSYEQYF.

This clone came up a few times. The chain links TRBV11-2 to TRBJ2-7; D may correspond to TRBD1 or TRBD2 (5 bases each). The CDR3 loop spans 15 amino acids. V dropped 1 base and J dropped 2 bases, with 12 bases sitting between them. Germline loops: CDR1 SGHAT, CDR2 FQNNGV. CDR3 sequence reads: CASSLGDLTTYEQYF. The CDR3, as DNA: TGTGCCAGCAGCTTAGGGGACCTTACTACCTACGAGCAGTACTTC.

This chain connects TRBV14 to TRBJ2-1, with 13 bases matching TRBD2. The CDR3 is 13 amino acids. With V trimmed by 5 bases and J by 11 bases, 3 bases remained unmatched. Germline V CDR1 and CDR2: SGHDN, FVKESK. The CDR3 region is CASSATSGRKQFF. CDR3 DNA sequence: TGTGCCAGCAGCGCGACTAGCGGGAGGAAGCAGTTCTTC.

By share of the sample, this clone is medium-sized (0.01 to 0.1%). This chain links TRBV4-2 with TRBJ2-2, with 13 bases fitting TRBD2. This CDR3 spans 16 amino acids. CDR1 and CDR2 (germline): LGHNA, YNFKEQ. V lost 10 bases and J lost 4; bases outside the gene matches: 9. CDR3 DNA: TGTGCCATCAAACTAGCGGGAGGGCCGTCCACCGGGGAGCTGTTTTTT. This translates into CAIKLAGGPSTGELFF.

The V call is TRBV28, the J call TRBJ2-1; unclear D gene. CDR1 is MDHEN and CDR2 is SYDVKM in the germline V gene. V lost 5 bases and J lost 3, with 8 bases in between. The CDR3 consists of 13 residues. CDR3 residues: CASSLPVYNEQFF. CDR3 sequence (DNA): TGTGCCAGCAGTCTTCCCGTCTACAATGAGCAGTTCTTC.

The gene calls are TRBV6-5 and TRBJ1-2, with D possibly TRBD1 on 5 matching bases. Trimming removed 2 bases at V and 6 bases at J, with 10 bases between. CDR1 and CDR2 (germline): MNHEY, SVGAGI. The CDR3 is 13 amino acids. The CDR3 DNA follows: TGTGCCAGCAGTTACGGCGGGGCGGATGGCTACACCTTC. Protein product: CASSYGGADGYTF.